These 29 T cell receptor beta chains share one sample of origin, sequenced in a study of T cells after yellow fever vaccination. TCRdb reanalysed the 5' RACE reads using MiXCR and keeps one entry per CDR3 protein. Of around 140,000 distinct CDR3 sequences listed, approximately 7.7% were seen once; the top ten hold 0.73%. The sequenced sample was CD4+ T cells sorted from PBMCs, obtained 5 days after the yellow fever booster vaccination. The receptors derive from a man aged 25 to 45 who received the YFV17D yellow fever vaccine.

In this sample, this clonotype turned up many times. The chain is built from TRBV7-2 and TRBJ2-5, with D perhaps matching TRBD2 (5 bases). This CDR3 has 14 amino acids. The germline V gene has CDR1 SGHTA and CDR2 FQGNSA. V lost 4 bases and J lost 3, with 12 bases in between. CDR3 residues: CASSSRSGEETQYF. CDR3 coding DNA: TGTGCCAGCAGCTCGAGAAGCGGAGAAGAGACCCAGTACTTC.

This chain's CDR3 is CASSQRKRAGELFF. DNA for the CDR3: TGCGCCAGCAGTCAAAGGAAAAGGGCCGGGGAGCTGTTTTTT. This chain joins TRBV23-1 and TRBJ2-2, with no clear D. TRBV23-1 is an open reading frame whose function is uncertain. The CDR3 length is 14 residues. Trimming stripped 2 bases from V and 6 bases from J, with 10 bases between.

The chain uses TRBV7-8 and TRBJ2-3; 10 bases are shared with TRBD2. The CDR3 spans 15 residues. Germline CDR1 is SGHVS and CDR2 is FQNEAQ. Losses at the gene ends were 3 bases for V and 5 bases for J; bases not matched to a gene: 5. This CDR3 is CASSFLAGAVDTQYF. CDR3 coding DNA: TGTGCCAGCAGCTTCCTAGCGGGAGCAGTAGATACGCAGTATTTT.

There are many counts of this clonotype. CDR3 protein: CASSSARRGYYGYTF. The CDR3 DNA reads as TGTGCCAGCAGTTCAGCCCGCCGGGGATACTATGGCTACACCTTC. The gene calls are TRBV6-5 and TRBJ1-2, with D hard to call. CDR3 length equals 15 residues. Per germline, CDR1 MNHEY and CDR2 SVGAGI. The V end was cut by 4 bases, the J end by 3 bases, with 15 bases between.

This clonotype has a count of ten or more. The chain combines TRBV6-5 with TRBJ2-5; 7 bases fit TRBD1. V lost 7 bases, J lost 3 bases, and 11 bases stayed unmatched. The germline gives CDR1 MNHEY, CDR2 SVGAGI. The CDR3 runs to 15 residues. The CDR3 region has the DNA TGTGCCAGCACTTGGTCAGGGGGTGGCGAAGAGACCCAGTACTTC. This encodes CASTWSGGGEETQYF.

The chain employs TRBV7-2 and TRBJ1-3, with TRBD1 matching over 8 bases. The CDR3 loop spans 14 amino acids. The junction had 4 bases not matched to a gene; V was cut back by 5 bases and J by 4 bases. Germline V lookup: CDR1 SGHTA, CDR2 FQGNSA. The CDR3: CASSTRTGGNTIYF. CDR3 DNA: TGTGCCAGCAGCACCCGGACAGGGGGAAACACCATATATTTT.

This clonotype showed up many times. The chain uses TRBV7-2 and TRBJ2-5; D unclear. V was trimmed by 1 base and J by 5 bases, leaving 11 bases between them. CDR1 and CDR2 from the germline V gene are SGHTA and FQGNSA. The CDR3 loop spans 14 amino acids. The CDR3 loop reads CASSLGFGRETQYF. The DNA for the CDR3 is TGTGCCAGCAGCTTAGGGTTCGGGCGGGAGACCCAGTACTTC. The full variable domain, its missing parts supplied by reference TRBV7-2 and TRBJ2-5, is GAGVSQSPSNKVTEKGKDVELRCDPISGHTALYWYRQSLGQGLEFLIYFQGNSAPDKSGLPSDRFSAERTGGSVSTLTIQRTQQEDSAVYLCASSLGFGRETQYFGPGTRLLVL.

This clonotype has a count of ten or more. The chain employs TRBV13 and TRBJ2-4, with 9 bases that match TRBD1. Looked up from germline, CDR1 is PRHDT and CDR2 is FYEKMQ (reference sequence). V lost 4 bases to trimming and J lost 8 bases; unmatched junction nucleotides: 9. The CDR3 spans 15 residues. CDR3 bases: TGTGCCAGCAGCTCCACCATACAGGGGGCGGACATTCAGTACTTC. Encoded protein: CASSSTIQGADIQYF.

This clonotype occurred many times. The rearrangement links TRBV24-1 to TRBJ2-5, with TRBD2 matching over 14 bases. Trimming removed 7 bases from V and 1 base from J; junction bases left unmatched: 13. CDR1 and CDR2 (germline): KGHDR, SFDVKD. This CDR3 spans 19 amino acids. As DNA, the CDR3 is TGTGCCACCAGCGGGGGCTTAGGGACTAGCGGGAGAGGCCAAGAGACCCAGTACTTC. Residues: CATSGGLGTSGRGQETQYF.

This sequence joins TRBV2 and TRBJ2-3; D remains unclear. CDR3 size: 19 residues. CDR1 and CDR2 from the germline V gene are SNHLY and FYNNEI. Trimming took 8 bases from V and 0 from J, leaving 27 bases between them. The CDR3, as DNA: TGTGCCAGCTGCTTAGGTCCGGCTTCTCGGAAGGGTAGCACAGATACGCAGTATTTT. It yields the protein CASCLGPASRKGSTDTQYF.

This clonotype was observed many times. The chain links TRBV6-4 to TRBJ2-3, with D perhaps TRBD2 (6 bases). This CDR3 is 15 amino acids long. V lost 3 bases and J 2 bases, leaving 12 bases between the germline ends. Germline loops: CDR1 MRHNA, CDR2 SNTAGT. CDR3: CASSEPAGYTDTQYF. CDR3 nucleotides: TGTGCCAGCAGTGAACCAGCGGGTTACACAGATACGCAGTATTTT.

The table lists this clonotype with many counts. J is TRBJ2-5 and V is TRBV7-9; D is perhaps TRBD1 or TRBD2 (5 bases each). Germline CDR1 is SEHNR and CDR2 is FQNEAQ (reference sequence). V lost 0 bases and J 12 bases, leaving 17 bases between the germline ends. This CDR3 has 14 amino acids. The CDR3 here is CASSLATREKLEYF. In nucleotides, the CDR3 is TGTGCCAGCAGCTTAGCCACCAGGGAGAAATTGGAGTACTTC.

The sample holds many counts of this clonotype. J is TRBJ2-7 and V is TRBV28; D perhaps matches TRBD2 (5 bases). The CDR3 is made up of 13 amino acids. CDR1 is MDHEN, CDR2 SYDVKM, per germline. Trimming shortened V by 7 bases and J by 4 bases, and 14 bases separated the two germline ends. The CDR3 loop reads CASTPGSQYEQYF. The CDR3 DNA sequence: TGTGCCAGCACTCCGGGATCACAGTACGAGCAGTACTTC.

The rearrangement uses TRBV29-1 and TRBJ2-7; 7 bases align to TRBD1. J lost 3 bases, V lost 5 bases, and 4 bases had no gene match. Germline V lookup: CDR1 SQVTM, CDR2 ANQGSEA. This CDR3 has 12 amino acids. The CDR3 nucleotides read TGCAGCGTTACCGGACAGGTCTACGAGCAGTACTTC. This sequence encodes CSVTGQVYEQYF.

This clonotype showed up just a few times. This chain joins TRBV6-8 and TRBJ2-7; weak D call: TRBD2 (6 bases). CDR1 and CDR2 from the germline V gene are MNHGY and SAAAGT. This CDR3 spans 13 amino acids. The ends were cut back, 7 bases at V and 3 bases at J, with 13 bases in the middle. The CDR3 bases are TGTGCCAGCAACGGGGGAGTGGTCTACGAGCAGTACTTC. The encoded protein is CASNGGVVYEQYF.

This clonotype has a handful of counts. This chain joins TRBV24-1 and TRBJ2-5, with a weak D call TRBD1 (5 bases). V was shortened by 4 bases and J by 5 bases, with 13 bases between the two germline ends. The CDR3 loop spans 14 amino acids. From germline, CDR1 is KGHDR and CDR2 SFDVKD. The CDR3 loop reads CATSDPPAGETQYF. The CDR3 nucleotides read TGTGCCACCAGTGACCCGCCCGCAGGGGAGACCCAGTACTTC.

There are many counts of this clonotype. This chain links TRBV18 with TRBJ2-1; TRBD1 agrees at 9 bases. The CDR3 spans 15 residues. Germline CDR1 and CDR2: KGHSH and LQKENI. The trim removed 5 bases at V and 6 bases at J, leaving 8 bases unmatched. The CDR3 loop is CASSSGQGASNEQFF. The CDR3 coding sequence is TGTGCCAGCTCATCGGGACAGGGAGCAAGCAATGAGCAGTTCTTC.

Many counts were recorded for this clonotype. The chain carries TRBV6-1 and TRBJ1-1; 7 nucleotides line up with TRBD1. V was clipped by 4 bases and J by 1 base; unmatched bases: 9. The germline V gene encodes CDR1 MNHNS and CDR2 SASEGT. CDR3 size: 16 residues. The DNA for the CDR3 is TGTGCCAGCAGTGCCGGACAGGCGTTGTGGAACACTGAAGCTTTCTTT. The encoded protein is CASSAGQALWNTEAFF.

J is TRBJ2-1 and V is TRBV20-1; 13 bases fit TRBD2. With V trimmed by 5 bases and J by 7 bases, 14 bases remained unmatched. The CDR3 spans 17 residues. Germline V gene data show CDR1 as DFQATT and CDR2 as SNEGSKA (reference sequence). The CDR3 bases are TGCAGTGCTCACTTTTACCAACTAGCGGGAGGGAGGAATGAGCAGTTCTTC. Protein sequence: CSAHFYQLAGGRNEQFF.

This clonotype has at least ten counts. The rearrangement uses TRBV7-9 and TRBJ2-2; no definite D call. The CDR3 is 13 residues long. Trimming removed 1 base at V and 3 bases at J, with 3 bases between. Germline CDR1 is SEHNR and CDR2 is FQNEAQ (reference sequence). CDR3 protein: CASSLGYTGELFF. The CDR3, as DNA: TGTGCCAGCAGCTTAGGATACACCGGGGAGCTGTTTTTT.

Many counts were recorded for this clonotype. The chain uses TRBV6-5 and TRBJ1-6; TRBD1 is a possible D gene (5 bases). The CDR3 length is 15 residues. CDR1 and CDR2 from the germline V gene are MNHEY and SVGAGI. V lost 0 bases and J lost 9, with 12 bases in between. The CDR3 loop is CASSYSIGGGSPLHF. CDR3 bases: TGTGCCAGCAGTTACTCGATTGGGGGAGGTTCACCCCTCCACTTT.

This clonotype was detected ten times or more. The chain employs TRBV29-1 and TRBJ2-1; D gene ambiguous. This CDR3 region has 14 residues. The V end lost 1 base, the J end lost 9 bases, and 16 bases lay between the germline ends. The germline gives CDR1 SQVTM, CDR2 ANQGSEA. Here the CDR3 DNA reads TGCAGCGTTGAAGGCTCCTCCTGGGCAGCTGAGCAGTTCTTC. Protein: CSVEGSSWAAEQFF.

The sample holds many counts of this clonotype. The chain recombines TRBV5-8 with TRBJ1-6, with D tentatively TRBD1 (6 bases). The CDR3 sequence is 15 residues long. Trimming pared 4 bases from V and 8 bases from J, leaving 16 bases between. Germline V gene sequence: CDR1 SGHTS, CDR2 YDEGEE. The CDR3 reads CASSPGTGRDSPLHF. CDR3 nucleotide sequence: TGTGCCAGCAGCCCCGGAACAGGGAGGGATTCACCCCTCCACTTT.

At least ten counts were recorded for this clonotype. This CDR3 is CASSRGTSYEQYF. The CDR3, as DNA: TGTGCCAGCTCACGGGGGACTAGCTACGAGCAGTACTTC. This chain joins TRBV18 and TRBJ2-7, with TRBD2 matching 8 bases. The CDR3 sequence is 13 residues long. Germline lookup yields CDR1 KGHSH and CDR2 LQKENI. Germline trimming cut 4 bases from V and 3 bases from J; bases unmatched to any gene: 2.

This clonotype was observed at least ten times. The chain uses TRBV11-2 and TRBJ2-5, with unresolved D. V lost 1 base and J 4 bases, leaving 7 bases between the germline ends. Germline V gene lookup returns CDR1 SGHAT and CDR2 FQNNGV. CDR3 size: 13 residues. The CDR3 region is CASSLGDSETQYF. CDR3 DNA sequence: TGTGCCAGCAGCTTAGGGGATTCAGAGACCCAGTACTTC.

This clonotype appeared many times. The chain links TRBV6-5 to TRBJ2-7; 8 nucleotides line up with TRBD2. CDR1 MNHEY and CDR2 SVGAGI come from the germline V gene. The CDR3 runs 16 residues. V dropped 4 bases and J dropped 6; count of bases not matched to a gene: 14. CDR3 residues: CASSSPGVAGKSEQYF. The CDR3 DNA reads TGTGCCAGCAGTTCCCCCGGGGTAGCGGGAAAATCCGAGCAGTACTTC.

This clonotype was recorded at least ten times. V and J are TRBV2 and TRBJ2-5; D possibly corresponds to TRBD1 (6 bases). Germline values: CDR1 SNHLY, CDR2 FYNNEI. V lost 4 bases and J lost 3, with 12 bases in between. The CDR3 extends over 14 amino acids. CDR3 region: CASSADRTEETQYF. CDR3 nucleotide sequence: TGTGCCAGCAGTGCCGATCGGACAGAAGAGACCCAGTACTTC.

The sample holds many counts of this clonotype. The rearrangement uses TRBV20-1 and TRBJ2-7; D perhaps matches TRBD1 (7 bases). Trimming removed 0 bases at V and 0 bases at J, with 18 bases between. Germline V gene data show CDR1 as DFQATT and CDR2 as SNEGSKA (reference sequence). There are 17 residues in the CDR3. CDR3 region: CSARDGSRQGGSYEQYF. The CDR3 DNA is TGCAGTGCTAGAGATGGGTCCCGACAGGGAGGCTCCTACGAGCAGTACTTC.

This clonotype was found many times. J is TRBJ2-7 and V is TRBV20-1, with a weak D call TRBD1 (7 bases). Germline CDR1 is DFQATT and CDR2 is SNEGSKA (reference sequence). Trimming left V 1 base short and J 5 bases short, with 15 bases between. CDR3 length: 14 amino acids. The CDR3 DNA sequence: TGCAGTGCTAGAGTACCAGGGGGGCCCAACGAGCAGTACTTC. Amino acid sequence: CSARVPGGPNEQYF.